This T cell receptor beta chain was sequenced in a study of OX40 agonist ivuxolimab in advanced cancers. The study, taken as a whole, reports: In the 0.1 to 3.0 mg/kg range, CD4+ and CD8+ blood T cells had expanded clonally by week 6.

Clones were sequenced by immunoSEQ multiplex PCR, and TCRdb holds only the in-frame ones, with some missing. The profile shows roughly 60,000 clones, around 90% of them singletons. V lost 1 base and J lost 9; bases outside the gene matches: 7. CDR3 length: 15 amino acids. Germline CDR1 is MGHRA and CDR2 is YSYEKL. As for this clone: The target antigen is unknown.

The sequence was collected from an adult with an advanced solid tumor such as melanoma, head and neck, liver or kidney cancer. The starting material was CD4+ or CD8+ T cells sorted from blood, obtained in a trial of the OX40 agonist ivuxolimab. The chain uses TRBV4-1 and TRBJ2-1, with 9 positions matching TRBD1. Written as DNA, the CDR3 is TGCGCCAGCAGCCAAGGTCAACAGGGGGCGAGTGAGCAGTTCTTC. Its protein is CASSQGQQGASEQFF.